This note documents a single T cell receptor (beta chain) sequence. Its matching antigen is unknown. The data were taken from a study of yellow fever vaccine responses in identical twins. Germline CDR1 is PRHDT and CDR2 is FYEKMQ (reference sequence). The CDR3 has 15 residues. Trimming at V came to 8 bases and at J to 3 bases, leaving 8 bases not matched to a gene. General study points: It has been reported that, in twins, the vaccine T cell response seemed partly convergent and partly personalized.

TCRdb analysed the RT-PCR reads with MiXCR anew, one entry per CDR3 protein. The sample yields 2,000 or so distinct CDR3 sequences, around 87% seen once. The J gene is TRBJ2-7, the V gene TRBV13; 12 nucleotides match TRBD2. The sequencing here drew on T cells from blood (PBMCs), unsorted or a sorted subset (not recorded which), taken before or after yellow fever vaccination (not recorded which). This receptor was taken from a woman younger than 30 who received the yellow fever vaccine. The DNA for the CDR3 is TGTGCCAGCGCTGAGACTAGCGGGAGTCTCTACGAGCAGTACTTC. This encodes CASAETSGSLYEQYF.